This T cell receptor (beta chain) was identified in a study of T cell responses to AZD1222 COVID-19 vaccine. About the study: Doses given second, at about 4 or about 12 weeks, were pooled. General study findings and limits: Donors were largely white British and mainly female; clonal diversity was possibly underestimated. Seropositive at baseline were only a handful of AZD1222 recipients.

Trimming removed 4 bases from V and 1 base from J, with 11 bases in between. This CDR3 comprises 15 residues. The germline gives CDR1 MGHRA, CDR2 YSYEKL. As regards this clone: Its specificity is unknown.

Libraries were prepared by immunoSEQ multiplex PCR; TCRdb keeps only in-frame clonotypes and omits some of them. The sample contains roughly 70,000 clones, approximately 81% of which appear only once. The sample in question was peripheral blood, obtained on day 0 of AZD1222 vaccination. The chain recombines TRBV4-1 with TRBJ1-3, with a tentative D call TRBD1 (6 bases). The receptor was isolated from an adult in good health. CDR3 coding DNA: TGCGCCAGCAGCCCGAGGACAGCATCTGGAAACACCATATATTTT. Encoded protein: CASSPRTASGNTIYF.